The rows below give T cell receptor beta chains drawn from one sample of a study of Graves' ophthalmopathy and Graves' hyperthyroidism. A single record per CDR3 protein comes from TCRdb applying MiXCR to the multiplex PCR reads. The sample consists of about 220,000 distinct CDR3 sequences, roughly a fifth of them appearing once. The sample comprised peripheral blood. The receptors here all came from a woman aged 50 to 60 with Graves' ophthalmopathy. Both conserved end residues are part of each CDR3. The D gene is left open where the match is weak. Not all rows give a size; the values are once, few, many and, for expanded clones, a class.

TRBD1	TRBV20-1	TRBJ1-1	many	TGCAGTGCTAGAGAGACGGGACAGAAAAACACTGAAGCTTTCTTT	CSARETGQKNTEAFF
.	TRBV7-9	TRBJ1-1	many	TGTGCCAGCAGCCCCGTTGGACGGGGGGGTACTGAAGCTTTCTTT	CASSPVGRGGTEAFF
.	TRBV5-1	TRBJ2-5	.	TGCGCCAGCAGCCCAACGGACACCTACCAAGAGACCCAGTACTTC	CASSPTDTYQETQYF
.	TRBV28	TRBJ2-5	.	TGTGCCAGCGGGGGGGCCGGGGAGACCCAGTACTTC	CASGGAGETQYF
.	TRBV12-3/TRBV12-4	TRBJ1-3	.	TGTGCCAGCACCAGGACAACTGGAAACACCATATATTTT	CASTRTTGNTIYF
.	TRBV9	TRBJ1-5	many	TGTGCCAGCAGCAATGCTGGTCCCCAGCATTTT	CASSNAGPQHF
.	TRBV12-5	TRBJ1-2	many	TGTGCTAGTGGTTTGGCAGGACAGACCTATGGCTACACCTTC	CASGLAGQTYGYTF
.	TRBV20-1	TRBJ2-7	.	TGCAGTGCCCGGGGGCTGTTCCCCTACGAGCAGTACTTC	CSARGLFPYEQYF
.	TRBV6-5	TRBJ2-5	many	TGTGCCAGCAGCAGCTGGTGGGAGGAGGAGACCCAGTACTTC	CASSSWWEEETQYF
.	TRBV24-1	TRBJ1-2	many	TGTGCCACCAGTGAATTAGGGGAAAGTGGCTACACCTTC	CATSELGESGYTF
.	TRBV2	TRBJ1-1	many	TGTGCCAGCAGTGACGCAGGTGCTTTTACTGAAGCTTTCTTT	CASSDAGAFTEAFF
TRBD2	TRBV7-8	TRBJ2-7	many	TGTGCCAGCAGCATCGGACTAGCGGCCTACGAGCAGTACTTC	CASSIGLAAYEQYF
.	TRBV5-4	TRBJ2-2	.	TGTGCCAGCAGCTCTGCTAGCTCCTCGGACGGGGAGCTGTTTTTT	CASSSASSSDGELFF
TRBD1	TRBV11-3	TRBJ2-7	many	TGTGCCAGCAGCTACGGACAGGGCCCATCATACGAGCAGTACTTC	CASSYGQGPSYEQYF
.	TRBV11-1	TRBJ2-7	many	TGTGCCAGCAGCTTCGTTGGTTTCTACGAGCAGTACTTC	CASSFVGFYEQYF
.	TRBV5-6	TRBJ2-7	.	TGTGCCAGCAGCCCGACTAATGCCTACGAGCAGCACTTC	CASSPTNAYEQHF